The clone carrying this T cell receptor beta chain has a handful of counts. No antigen is known for it. Authors of the study amplified TCR beta CDR3 regions from RNA transcripts. The HTBI primer set was used in a first-round RT-PCR of the TCR CDR3. MiXCR was run by TCRdb on the multiplex PCR reads, yielding one entry per CDR3 protein. The repertoire consists of some 620,000 distinct CDR3 sequences, with around 15% occurring once and the leading ten covering 3.5% to 4%. In patients aged 18 to 65, hyperthyroidism was newly diagnosed, with duration under 2 months. These data come from a study of T cells in Graves' hyperthyroidism and ophthalmopathy. The CDR3 is 15 amino acids. From germline, CDR1 is SGHKS and CDR2 YYEKEE (reference sequence). V lost 4 bases and J 7 bases, leaving 18 bases between the germline ends. Study results and caveats: Most thyroid clonotypes with frequency above 0.001 were detected in blood.

Material for sequencing was blood. This chain links TRBV5-5 with TRBJ1-5, with D hard to call. This TCR was sampled from a woman in her twenties or thirties with Graves' hyperthyroidism. The CDR3 DNA reads TGTGCCAGCAGCCCCCAGGTCGCCTCCTACCAGCCCCAGCATTTT. This translates into CASSPQVASYQPQHF.